This T cell receptor beta chain was observed in a study of T cell changes during pregnancy in multiple sclerosis. Using immunoSEQ multiplex PCR, the repertoire was profiled, and TCRdb retains in-frame clones only, with some absent. In the table there are tens of thousands of clones, 85% to 95% of which are singletons. The sequence was obtained from a female donor with multiple sclerosis, enrolled in a pregnancy study. The starting material was CD4+ T cells from peripheral blood mononuclear cells, obtained in the third trimester of pregnancy.

The chain's CDR3 is CASSQDGRETDEQFF. CDR3 nucleotide sequence: TGCGCCAGCAGCCAAGATGGGCGGGAGACCGATGAGCAGTTCTTC. The rearrangement uses TRBV4-3 and TRBJ2-1; 7 bases agree with TRBD2. Per the germline V gene, CDR1 is LGHNA and CDR2 is YSLEER. V shed 0 bases, J shed 8 bases, and the junction held 7 bases outside the gene matches. This CDR3 has 15 residues.